These T cell receptor beta chains were read from a single sample in a study of blood T cell repertoires in COVID-19. TCRdb's table, derived via immunoSEQ multiplex PCR, lists solely in-frame clones and lacks some. The data hold some 520,000 clones, with roughly 87% observed a single time. The sample consisted of peripheral blood. The receptors shown here come from a man between 18 and 29 years old with COVID-19, enrolled during active disease. CDR3s include the opening cysteine and the closing phenylalanine or tryptophan. The D gene is left open where the match is weak. Rows give clone size only sometimes, using once, few, many, or a class for an expanded clone.

>TRBD2|TRBV28|-|TRBJ2-3
CASSNLPGLESTDTQYF
TGTGCCAGCAGCAATTTACCGGGACTAGAGAGCACAGATACGCAGTATTTT
>TRBD1|TRBV6-2/TRBV6-3|once|TRBJ2-5
CASSRQGGTQYF
TGTGCCAGCAGTAGACAGGGTGGGACCCAGTACTTC
>TRBD1|TRBV7-2|-|TRBJ1-2
CASTRRDSNYGYTF
TGTGCCAGCACCCGCCGGGACAGCAACTATGGCTACACCTTC
>-|TRBV5-1|-|TRBJ2-2
CASPLGPSGELFF
TGCGCCAGCCCTCTGGGGCCGTCCGGGGAGCTGTTTTTT
>TRBD2|TRBV2|-|TRBJ2-5
CASQTSGTPGGTQYF
TGTGCCAGCCAGACTAGCGGAACTCCGGGAGGGACCCAGTACTTC
>-|TRBV7-8|-|TRBJ2-6
CASSPGGRSGANVLTF
TGTGCCAGCAGCCCTGGAGGGCGCTCTGGGGCCAACGTCCTGACTTTC
>-|TRBV5-1|-|TRBJ2-2
CASSSGRQTNTGELFF
TGCGCCAGCAGCTCCGGACGACAGACGAACACCGGGGAGCTGTTTTTT
>TRBD1|TRBV4-1|-|TRBJ1-1
CASSHGGTGTEAFF
TGCGCCAGCAGCCATGGCGGGACAGGGACTGAAGCTTTCTTT
>TRBD2|TRBV7-6|-|TRBJ2-5
CASSTGTSGETQYF
TGTGCCAGCAGCACCGGGACTAGCGGCGAGACCCAGTACTTC
>-|TRBV11-3|-|TRBJ1-1
CASSLTVYPNTEAFF
TGTGCCAGCAGCTTGACAGTTTACCCGAACACTGAAGCTTTCTTT
>-|TRBV9|-|TRBJ2-5
CASSVAGEGETQYF
TGTGCCAGCAGCGTAGCGGGGGAAGGAGAGACCCAGTACTTC
>-|TRBV29-1|few|TRBJ1-2
CSVKENYGYTF
TGCAGCGTTAAGGAGAACTATGGCTACACCTTC
>-|TRBV7-8|-|TRBJ2-1
CASSLDAGRYGEQFF
TGTGCCAGCAGCTTAGATGCAGGGAGGTATGGTGAGCAGTTCTTC
>-|TRBV7-8|-|TRBJ2-5
CASSLVVARGGETQYF
TGTGCCAGCAGCTTAGTAGTTGCCAGGGGTGGGGAGACCCAGTACTTC
>TRBD2|TRBV6-5|-|TRBJ2-3
CASSPLAGVRDTQYF
TGTGCCAGCAGTCCACTAGCGGGAGTAAGGGATACGCAGTATTTT
>TRBD1|TRBV5-4|few|TRBJ2-7
CASSLGTGQFLSHEQYF
TGTGCCAGCAGCCTTGGAACGGGACAGTTTCTATCCCACGAGCAGTACTTC
>-|TRBV5-1|-|TRBJ1-4
CASSPRATNEKLFF
TGCGCCAGCAGCCCCCGGGCAACTAATGAAAAACTGTTTTTT
>-|TRBV2|-|TRBJ2-1
CASSAWGVNEQFF
TGTGCCAGCAGTGCGTGGGGGGTCAATGAGCAGTTCTTC
>TRBD2|TRBV5-1|-|TRBJ2-1
CASSLPPTSGGADEQFF
TGCGCCAGCAGCTTGCCCCCGACTAGCGGGGGAGCGGATGAGCAGTTCTTC
>-|TRBV5-1|-|TRBJ1-1
CASSPEAGMRNTEAFF
TGCGCCAGCAGCCCCGAGGCGGGAATGAGGAACACTGAAGCTTTCTTT
>TRBD1|TRBV7-9|-|TRBJ1-1
CASSLGRGLTEAFF
TGTGCCAGCAGCTTAGGCAGGGGGCTAACTGAAGCTTTCTTT
>TRBD1|TRBV7-2|-|TRBJ2-2
CASSIDRGPGELFF
TGTGCCAGCAGCATCGACAGGGGACCCGGGGAGCTGTTTTTT
>-|TRBV4-1|-|TRBJ1-5
CASSQDHRSQPQHF
TGCGCCAGCAGCCAAGATCATAGGAGTCAGCCCCAGCATTTT
>-|TRBV2|few|TRBJ1-6
CASRQGVRSPLHF
TGTGCCAGCAGGCAGGGTGTCCGTTCACCCCTCCACTTT
>-|TRBV2|few|TRBJ1-5
CASSQGLSGNQPQHF
TGTGCCAGCAGTCAGGGGCTGTCGGGCAATCAGCCCCAGCATTTT
>-|TRBV2|-|TRBJ1-2
CASRWEFYGYTF
TGTGCCAGCAGGTGGGAGTTCTATGGCTACACCTTC
>TRBD1|TRBV10-3|-|TRBJ2-3
CAIGKTGGADTQYF
TGTGCCATCGGAAAGACAGGGGGCGCAGATACGCAGTATTTT
>-|TRBV2|-|TRBJ2-1
CASSGGGYNEQFF
TGTGCCAGCAGTGGTGGAGGGTACAATGAGCAGTTCTTC
>-|TRBV7-3|-|TRBJ1-1
CASSASGGQYTEAFF
TGTGCCAGCAGCGCGTCCGGAGGACAGTACACTGAAGCTTTCTTT
>-|TRBV7-6|-|TRBJ2-4
CASSLGSGDPGNIQYF
TGTGCCAGCAGCCTCGGGTCGGGGGACCCAGGAAACATTCAGTACTTC
>TRBD1|TRBV29-1|-|TRBJ2-7
CSVDSRGNGEQYF
TGCAGCGTTGACAGCAGGGGGAATGGAGAGCAGTACTTC
>TRBD1|TRBV6-5|few|TRBJ2-1
CASSNAGGVHNEQFF
TGTGCCAGCAGTAACGCAGGGGGCGTCCACAATGAGCAGTTCTTC
>TRBD1|TRBV6-6|-|TRBJ1-2
CASSPQKGQPYGYTF
TGTGCCAGCAGTCCTCAGAAGGGACAGCCCTATGGCTACACCTTC
>-|TRBV27|once|TRBJ2-1
CASSSQLGWGDEQFF
TGTGCCAGCAGTTCCCAGCTAGGCTGGGGGGATGAGCAGTTCTTC
>TRBD2|TRBV11-2|-|TRBJ2-2
CASSSWTSPAGELFF
TGTGCCAGCAGCTCTTGGACTAGCCCCGCCGGGGAGCTGTTTTTT
>TRBD2|TRBV11-3|-|TRBJ2-7
CASSLSVNGGEQYF
TGTGCCAGCAGCTTGTCGGTTAACGGGGGGGAGCAGTACTTC
>-|TRBV5-1|few|TRBJ1-6
CASSLGAVDNSPLHF
TGCGCCAGCAGCTTGGGGGCAGTCGATAATTCACCCCTCCACTTT
>TRBD1|TRBV5-1|-|TRBJ2-1
CASSRRTGGSYNEQFF
TGCGCCAGCAGCCGGCGGACAGGGGGCTCCTACAATGAGCAGTTCTTC
>-|TRBV7-8|-|TRBJ1-4
CASSPPGGGEQKLFF
TGTGCCAGCAGCCCTCCCGGGGGAGGGGAGCAAAAACTGTTTTTT
>-|TRBV2|once|TRBJ2-4
CASSDETKNIQYF
TGTGCCAGCAGTGATGAGACTAAAAACATTCAGTACTTC
>-|TRBV6-5|-|TRBJ2-7
CASMGTMTYEQYF
TGTGCCAGCATGGGGACAATGACCTACGAGCAGTACTTC
>TRBD1|TRBV18|-|TRBJ2-1
CASSPGTGGDEQFF
TGTGCCAGCTCACCAGGGACAGGGGGCGATGAGCAGTTCTTC
>-|TRBV11-2|-|TRBJ2-2
CASSPLWSQGRGTGELFF
TGTGCCAGCAGCCCCCTATGGTCACAGGGTCGAGGAACCGGGGAGCTGTTTTTT
>-|TRBV4-2|-|TRBJ2-1
CASSQDRQDLSEQFF
TGTGCCAGCAGCCAGGACAGACAGGATTTGAGCGAGCAGTTCTTC
>-|TRBV7-8|-|TRBJ1-3
CASSARGFGNTIYF
TGTGCCAGCAGCGCCCGGGGGTTTGGAAACACCATATATTTT